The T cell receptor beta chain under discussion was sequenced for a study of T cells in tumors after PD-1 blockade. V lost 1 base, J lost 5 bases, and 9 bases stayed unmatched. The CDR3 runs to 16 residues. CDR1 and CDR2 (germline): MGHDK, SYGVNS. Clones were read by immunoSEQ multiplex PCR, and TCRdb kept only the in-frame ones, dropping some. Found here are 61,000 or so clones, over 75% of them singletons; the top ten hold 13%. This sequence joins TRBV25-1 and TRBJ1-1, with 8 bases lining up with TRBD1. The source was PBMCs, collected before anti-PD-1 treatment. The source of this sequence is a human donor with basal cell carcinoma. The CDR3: CASSEFQGARFTEAFF. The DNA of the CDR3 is TGTGCCAGCAGTGAATTCCAGGGGGCGCGTTTTACTGAAGCTTTCTTT. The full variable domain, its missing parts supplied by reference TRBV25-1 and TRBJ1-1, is EADIYQTPRYLVIGTGKKITLECSQTMGHDKMYWYQQDPGMELHLIHYSYGVNSTEKGDLSSESTVSRIRTEHFPLTLESARPSHTSQYLCASSEFQGARFTEAFFGQGTRLTVV.